A single sample is the source of the 26 T cell receptor beta chains below, sequenced in a study of tissue T cells after allogeneic stem cell transplantation. TCRdb's copy holds only in-frame clones and misses some; the assay was immunoSEQ multiplex PCR. The sample yields more than 45,000 clones, less than 75% seen once. The sample was sorted cells pooled from one or two spleens. These receptors originate from a pool of C57BL/6 mice in good health.

Regarding this clone: The gene names given are mouse names. The read finishes 1 residue shy of the CDR3 end, and the germline J gene is used to complete it. The rearrangement uses TRBV13-2 and TRBJ1-1; D is possibly TRBD1 (6 bases). The germline V and J ends were trimmed by 0 bases and 0 bases, with 9 bases remaining between them. The CDR3 runs 15 residues. Germline lookup yields CDR1 NNHNN and CDR2 SYGAGS (reference sequence). The part of the CDR3 DNA that was read is TGTGCCAGCGGTGATGAAGGGGGTGCAAACACAGAAGTCTTC. Residues: CASGDEGGANTEVF. The whole CDR3 protein reads CASGDEGGANTEVFF.

Worth noting for this clone: The gene names here belong to mouse. With the read ending 1 residue before the CDR3 end, the germline J gene is used to fill in that end. This chain uses TRBV31 with TRBJ2-5, with 9 nucleotides matching TRBD2. The CDR3 runs 15 residues. After removal of 0 bases from V and 4 bases from J, the junction contained 5 bases not matched to a gene. The germline CDR1 and CDR2 sequences are GKSSPN and SITVG. The CDR3 reads CAWSLRTGGKDTQYF. CDR3 DNA (partial): TGTGCCTGGAGTCTAAGAACTGGGGGGAAAGACACCCAGTAC.

In the case of this clone: Mouse gene names and germline throughout. The read stops 1 residue short of the end of the CDR3; the missing end is completed from the germline J gene. The chain has TRBV5 and TRBJ1-6; 10 bases align to TRBD1. TRBJ1-6 is an ORF; its function is uncertain. The CDR3 loop spans 15 amino acids. V shed 0 bases, J shed 7 bases, and the junction held 0 bases outside the gene matches. In germline, CDR1 is LGHNA, CDR2 YNLKQL (reference sequence). CDR3 protein: CASSQETGGNSPLYF. The sequenced CDR3 bases are TGTGCCAGCAGCCAAGAGACAGGGGGCAATTCGCCCCTCTAC.

This clone was recorded once. Gene names are mouse gene names. Read sequence stops 1 residue before the CDR3 end, and the germline J gene provides the missing end. This sample includes further DNA sequences coding for the same CDR3. The V call is TRBV31, the J call TRBJ2-3; D assignment may be TRBD1 or TRBD2 (5 bases each). The CDR3 is 14 residues long. Germline-derived CDR1 and CDR2 are GKSSPN and SITVG. Deletions cut 0 bases from V and 0 bases from J, with 7 bases between. CDR3 bases read: TGTGCCTGGAGTCTCGGGGGTAGTGCAGAAACGCTGTAT. Protein: CAWSLGGSAETLY. The entire CDR3 protein reads CAWSLGGSAETLYF.

This clone occurred a few times. The gene symbols are mouse symbols. The CDR3 goes on 1 residue after the read ends, and that part is filled in from the germline J gene. The rearrangement uses TRBV13-3 and TRBJ2-7; 8 positions agree with TRBD2. Germline values: CDR1 NNHDY, CDR2 SYVADS. J was trimmed by 0 bases and V by 2 bases; bases with no gene match: 4. This CDR3 is 15 amino acids long. The covered CDR3 bases are TGTGCCAGCAGTGACTGGGGGGTTAGCTCCTATGAACAGTAC. Its translation is CASSDWGVSSYEQY. The full CDR3 protein is CASSDWGVSSYEQYF.

This clone appeared once. Gene names are the mouse ones. The sequence runs out 1 residue before the end of the CDR3; the remainder is reconstructed from the germline J gene. The V call is TRBV2, the J call TRBJ1-1; no reliable D call. This CDR3 has 12 residues. With 1 base removed from V and 4 bases from J, the gap between germline ends came to 4 bases. CDR1 and CDR2 (germline): LGHNA, YSYQKL. CDR3 DNA (partial): TGTGCCAGCAGCCAAGTGGGCACAGAAGTCTTC. This encodes CASSQVGTEVF. Given in full, the CDR3 is CASSQVGTEVFF.

In the case of this clone: Gene names are mouse gene names. The read terminates 1 residue before the CDR3 end, so the remaining end is supplied by the germline J gene. The gene calls are TRBV4 and TRBJ2-2; possibly TRBD1 for D (6 bases). The V end lost 6 bases, the J end lost 0 bases, and 8 bases lay between the germline ends. There are 14 residues in the CDR3. Germline V gene lookup returns CDR1 LGHDT and CDR2 YNNKQL (reference sequence). The CDR3 is CASRQGANTGQLYF. CDR3 bases read: TGTGCCAGCAGACAGGGCGCAAACACCGGGCAGCTCTAC.

A word on this clone: Any gene name here is a mouse gene name. Read data end 1 residue before the CDR3 end; the end is taken from the germline J gene. The V gene is TRBV16, the J gene TRBJ2-7, with 8 positions matching TRBD2. Germline values: CDR1 SGHSA, CDR2 FRNQAP. The V and J ends lost 4 bases and 2 bases, in that order; junction bases with no gene match: 7. The CDR3 totals 15 residues. CDR3 region: CASSSREGGPYEQYF. CDR3 bases read: TGTGCAAGCAGCTCGAGGGAGGGGGGGCCCTATGAACAGTAC.

Details on this clone: Mouse gene names and germline throughout. The read halts 1 residue ahead of the CDR3 end, with the missing end drawn from the germline J gene. J is TRBJ2-4 and V is TRBV1; 8 nucleotides line up with TRBD1. Germline V gene lookup returns CDR1 NSQYPW and CDR2 LRSPGD (reference sequence). Trimming cost V 0 bases and J 2 bases; bases outside gene matches: 7. This CDR3 has 17 residues. The CDR3 protein is CTCSADQAGGHQNTLYF. The part of the CDR3 DNA that was read is TGCACCTGCAGTGCAGATCAGGCAGGGGGCCATCAAAACACCTTGTAC. The full variable domain, in which reference TRBV1 and TRBJ2-4 provide the parts outside the CDR3, is VTLLEQNPRWRLVPRGQAVNLRCILKNSQYPWMSWYQQDLQKQLQWLFTLRSPGDKEVKSLPGADYLATRVTDTELRLQVANMSQGRTLYCTCSADQAGGHQNTLYFGAGTRLSVL.

About this clone itself: Any gene name here is a mouse gene name. Read sequence stops 1 residue before the CDR3 end, and the germline J gene provides the missing end. V is TRBV2 and J is TRBJ1-2; the D is unclear. V dropped 3 bases and J dropped 0 bases, with 8 bases sitting between them. Germline-derived CDR1 and CDR2 are LGHNA and YSYQKL. The CDR3 length is 14 residues. Incomplete CDR3 DNA: TGTGCCAGCAGCCACCAACAAGCAAACTCCGACTACACC. Translation: CASSHQQANSDYT. The whole CDR3 protein reads CASSHQQANSDYTF. Looking up the rest from reference TRBV2 and TRBJ1-2 gives the full variable domain: DPKIIQKPKYLVAVTGSEKILICEQYLGHNAMYWYRQSAKKPLEFMFSYSYQKLMDNQTASSRFQPQSSKKNHLDLQITALKPDDSATYFCASSHQQANSDYTFGSGTRLLVI.

This clone is a singleton in its sample. The listed genes are named as in mouse. The observed sequence ends 1 residue before the CDR3 terminus, with the missing tail filled in from the germline J gene. This sequence joins TRBV29 and TRBJ2-2; D is unresolved. The V end lost 6 bases, the J end lost 3 bases, and 5 bases lay between the germline ends. CDR1 MSHET and CDR2 SYDVDS come from the germline V gene. CDR3 size: 12 residues. The sequenced CDR3 bases are TGTGCTAGCAGGCGGGACACCGGGCAGCTCTAC. Translated, it gives CASRRDTGQLY. The full CDR3 protein reads CASRRDTGQLYF.

For this clone: These gene names are mouse names. The CDR3 is cut off 1 residue early in the read; its end comes from the germline J gene. This same CDR3 is encoded by further DNA sequences in the sample. The chain carries TRBV13-3 and TRBJ2-3; D uncertain. Trimming stripped 2 bases from V and 0 bases from J, with 4 bases between. The CDR3 totals 13 residues. Germline V lookup: CDR1 NNHDY, CDR2 SYVADS. The chain's CDR3 is CASSDNSAETLYF. CDR3 DNA, as far as it was read: TGTGCCAGCAGTGACAATAGTGCAGAAACGCTGTAT.

On this clone: Germline and genes: mouse. CDR3: CASSQDKTGYEQYF. The CDR3 bases that were read are TGTGCCAGCAGCCAAGATAAGACTGGCTATGAACAGTAC. V usage is TRBV5 and J usage is TRBJ2-7; possible D gene TRBD2, 6 bases. The read gets to within 1 residue of the CDR3 end, and the germline J gene fills in the rest. The V gene lost 0 bases and the J gene lost 3 bases, with 9 bases spanning the gap. There are 14 residues in the CDR3. From germline, CDR1 is LGHNA and CDR2 YNLKQL (reference sequence).

This clone was seen only a few times. The genes and germline here are from mouse. The DNA ends 1 residue before the CDR3 does, and the rest of the CDR3 is filled in from the germline J gene. V is TRBV12-1 and J is TRBJ1-4; D not resolved. Trimming took 4 bases from V and 7 from J, leaving 6 bases between them. The CDR3 spans 11 residues. Germline loops: CDR1 SGHSN, CDR2 HYEKVE. The CDR3 reads CASSRAERLFF. CDR3 bases read: TGTGCCAGCTCGAGGGCCGAAAGATTATTT.

In regard to this clone: Mouse gene names and germline throughout. The DNA ends 1 residue before the CDR3 does, and the rest of the CDR3 is filled in from the germline J gene. The chain combines TRBV13-2 with TRBJ2-4, with 10 positions matching TRBD2. Germline CDR1 is NNHNN and CDR2 is SYGAGS (reference sequence). The V and J ends lost 0 bases and 4 bases, in that order; junction bases with no gene match: 2. The CDR3 totals 15 residues. Incomplete CDR3 DNA: TGTGCCAGCGGTGATGACTGGGGGGGGGAAAACACCTTGTAC. Residues: CASGDDWGGENTLY. The full CDR3 reads CASGDDWGGENTLYF.

A single count supports this clone. Gene names follow the mouse nomenclature. The read gets to within 1 residue of the CDR3 end, and the germline J gene fills in the rest. This chain uses TRBV19 with TRBJ2-5; D unresolved. The CDR3 is 12 amino acids. V dropped 5 bases and J dropped 5 bases, with 9 bases sitting between them. The germline V gene has CDR1 FNHDT and CDR2 SITEND (reference sequence). The CDR3 here is CASRFPRDTQYF. The sequenced part of the CDR3 DNA is TGTGCCAGCAGGTTCCCCCGAGACACCCAGTAC. The whole variable domain, filled in from reference TRBV19 and TRBJ2-5, reads GGIITQTPKFLIGQEGQKLTLKCQQNFNHDTMYWYRQDSGKGLRLIYYSITENDLQKGDLSEGYDASREKKSSFSLTVTSAQKNEMAVFLCASRFPRDTQYFGPGTRLLVL.

This clone occurred a few times. Mouse names are used for the genes. The read comes to an end 1 residue before the CDR3 does, leaving the germline J gene to fill in the end. The sample has other DNA sequences that encode this CDR3 too. The V and J genes are TRBV12-2 and TRBJ1-4, with D perhaps matching TRBD1 (5 bases). Trimming pared 4 bases from V and 7 bases from J, leaving 9 bases between. Per germline, CDR1 SGHLS and CDR2 HYDKME. The CDR3 has 12 amino acids. CDR3 protein: CASSPGGERLFF. The sequenced CDR3 bases are TGTGCCAGCTCCCCGGGGGGCGAAAGATTATTT.

On this clone itself: Germline and genes here are mouse. CDR3 amino acids: CATGTGDSDYTF. CDR3 bases read: TGTGCCACCGGGACAGGGGACTCCGACTACACC. This rearrangement joins TRBV13-3 to TRBJ1-2; 10 bases match TRBD1. The missing CDR3 end, 1 residue past where the read stops, is filled in from the germline J gene. Germline V gene lookup returns CDR1 NNHDY and CDR2 SYVADS. The junction had 2 bases not matched to a gene; V was cut back by 9 bases and J by 3 bases. This CDR3 is built from 12 residues.

As regards this clone: Gene and germline names: mouse. Read coverage stops 1 residue before the CDR3 terminus; the germline J gene supplies the remainder. This chain links TRBV15 with TRBJ1-1; TRBD1 matches 8 bases. The ends lost 6 bases at V and 2 bases at J; junction bases unmatched: 5. Per the germline V gene, CDR1 is SGHND and CDR2 is FRSKSL. The CDR3 extends over 14 amino acids. CDR3 DNA (partial): TGTGCCAGCAGGCCCCCAGGGGGCAACACAGAAGTCTTC. Translated: CASRPPGGNTEVF. The entire CDR3 protein reads CASRPPGGNTEVFF.

On this clone itself: Germline and genes here are mouse. With the read ending 1 residue before the CDR3 end, the germline J gene is used to fill in that end. The chain uses TRBV4 and TRBJ2-5; 13 nucleotides agree with TRBD2. This CDR3 contains 17 residues. The V segment lost 5 bases and the J segment 2 bases; nucleotides outside the gene matches: 7. The V gene's germline CDR1 is LGHDT and CDR2 YNNKQL (reference sequence). The sequenced CDR3 bases are TGTGCCAGCAGCCTGGACTGGGGGGGCGGGGGCCAAGACACCCAGTAC. Amino acids: CASSLDWGGGGQDTQY. The whole CDR3 reads CASSLDWGGGGQDTQYF. The full variable domain, completed using reference TRBV4 and TRBJ2-5, is ETAVFQTPNYHVTQVGNEVSFNCKQTLGHDTMYWYKQDSKKLLKIMFSYNNKQLIVNETVPRRFSPQSSDKAHLNLRIKSVEPEDSAVYLCASSLDWGGGGQDTQYFGPGTRLLVL.

This clone was detected a few times. Gene names and germline refer to mouse. Sequencing ends 1 residue short of the CDR3 end; the germline J gene provides the rest. V gene TRBV1 combines with J gene TRBJ1-3; 11 positions agree with TRBD1. The V gene's germline CDR1 is NSQYPW and CDR2 LRSPGD (reference sequence). CDR3 size: 17 residues. V trimming: 1 base; J trimming: 2 bases; junction bases outside the gene matches: 4. CDR3 DNA (partial): TGCACCTGCAGTGCAGCCGGGACAGGGGGACCTGGAAATACGCTCTAT. Encoded protein: CTCSAAGTGGPGNTLY. The complete CDR3 protein is CTCSAAGTGGPGNTLYF.

This clone was counted once. The genes are named according to mouse. CDR3 residues: CASSSLNQDTQYF. The CDR3 DNA, read in part, is TGTGCCAGCAGCTCACTAAACCAAGACACCCAGTAC. The chain employs TRBV3 and TRBJ2-5, with D hard to call. With the read ending 1 residue before the CDR3 end, the germline J gene is used to fill in that end. The germline V gene has CDR1 SNHLY and CDR2 FYNGKV (reference sequence). V lost 4 bases to trimming and J lost 0 bases, with 5 bases between them. This CDR3 has 13 amino acids.

About this clone: Mouse germline and gene names are used. Sequencing ends 1 residue short of the CDR3 end; the germline J gene provides the rest. The chain recombines TRBV19 with TRBJ2-2; D ambiguous. Per germline, CDR1 FNHDT and CDR2 SITEND (reference sequence). Between the trimmed V and J ends, which lost 4 bases and 0 bases, there was a span of 4 bases. This CDR3 is 13 amino acids long. This CDR3 reads CASSQTNTGQLYF. The DNA read from the CDR3 is TGTGCCAGCAGTCAAACAAACACCGGGCAGCTCTAC.

A word on this clone: Germline and genes here are mouse. The read ends 1 residue before the CDR3 terminus; that terminus is restored from the germline J gene. This chain links TRBV3 with TRBJ2-5; 8 positions match TRBD2. Germline CDR1 and CDR2: SNHLY and FYNGKV (reference sequence). V gave up 8 bases and J gave up 5 bases; unmatched junction bases: 0. The CDR3 consists of 11 residues. Incomplete CDR3 DNA: TGTGCCAGCGGGACTGGAGACACCCAGTAC. Amino acid sequence: CASGTGDTQY. The whole CDR3 reads CASGTGDTQYF. Filled out from reference TRBV3 and TRBJ2-5, the complete variable domain reads GPKVLQIPSHQIIDMGQMVTLNCDPVSNHLYFYWYKQILGQQMEFLVNFYNGKVMEKSKLFKDQFSVERPDGSYFTLKIQPTALEDSAVYFCASGTGDTQYFGPGTRLLVL.

In the case of this clone: Mouse gene names and germline throughout. With the read ending 1 residue before the CDR3 end, the germline J gene is used to fill in that end. This rearrangement joins TRBV16 to TRBJ1-1; tentative D call: TRBD1 (5 bases). CDR1 and CDR2 (germline): SGHSA, FRNQAP. This CDR3 is 14 amino acids long. Between the trimmed V and J ends, which lost 5 bases and 0 bases, there was a span of 10 bases. The CDR3 here is CASSPGTANTEVFF. The CDR3 bases that were read are TGTGCAAGCAGCCCCGGGACGGCAAACACAGAAGTCTTC.

A note on this clone: Gene names are mouse gene names. The read ends 1 residue shy of where the CDR3 ends; the end is completed using the germline J gene. This rearrangement joins TRBV15 to TRBJ1-4, with D perhaps matching TRBD1 (6 bases). The V end was cut by 5 bases, the J end by 2 bases, with 9 bases between. The germline gives CDR1 SGHND, CDR2 FRSKSL. The CDR3 is 14 amino acids. CDR3 bases read: TGTGCCAGCAGTCCGACAGGATCCAACGAAAGATTATTT. Its protein is CASSPTGSNERLF. The full CDR3 reads CASSPTGSNERLFF.